The clone carrying this TCR beta chain showed up many times. From germline, CDR1 is WSHSY and CDR2 SAAADI. CDR3 length: 15 amino acids. V dropped 10 bases and J dropped 2 bases, with 20 bases sitting between them. This record belongs to a study of regulatory T cells in long-lasting Graves disease. For TCR beta, libraries came from iRepertoire HTBI primers and Arm-PCR of CDR3 regions. Each CDR3 protein gets one entry after TCRdb re-called the multiplex PCR reads with MiXCR. The table lists roughly 700,000 distinct CDR3 sequences, about 30% of them singletons, with about two fifths in the top ten. Noted time point: persistent/refractory GD, antithyroid drugs over 5 years with positive TRAb. The TCR library was made from RNA extracted from PBMCs. Enrollment of patients was through an endocrinology department in Xi'an, China.

The sample here was peripheral blood mononuclear cells (PBMCs), taken when the disease was refractory, from a patient treated with antithyroid drugs. This sequence joins TRBV10-2 and TRBJ2-5; TRBD1 or TRBD2 may be the D gene (7 bases each). This receptor was obtained from a female donor with Graves disease. The chain's CDR3 is CATKSRGGGQETQYF. The CDR3 region has the DNA TGCGCCACCAAAAGCAGGGGGGGAGGACAAGAGACCCAGTACTTC.